The T cell receptor (beta chain) under discussion was sequenced for a study of blood T cells in healthy people across ages. Points from the study as a whole: Age showed a roughly linear inverse relationship with TCR beta diversity per million T cells. PBMCs were not sorted, which prevented a conclusive comparison of naive versus antigen-experienced cells. Relative to aged donors, long-lived donors carried more naive CD4+ cells and displayed higher diversity.

This clonotype was picked up a small number of times. Its specificity is unknown. Trimming took 4 bases from V and 4 from J; bases not matched to a gene: 6. Germline CDR1 and CDR2: SGHRS and YFSETQ. The CDR3 loop spans 15 amino acids. A J-beta primer mix and a sample-barcoded 5' primer were used in a second PCR of roughly 6 to 11 cycles. Tagging of each cDNA molecule was performed by a template-switch adaptor with 12 random nucleotides. TCRdb used MiXCR to reprocess the 5' RACE reads, holding one entry per CDR3 protein. The sample has 850,000 to 950,000 distinct CDR3 sequences, around 28% seen once. J is TRBJ2-2 and V is TRBV5-1; 8 bases align to TRBD1. The TCR sequence derives from an elderly woman in good health. Sequenced material: blood. The CDR3 coding sequence is TGCGCCAGCAGCGGACAGGGAAGGGCCACCGGGGAGCTGTTTTTT. Its protein product is CASSGQGRATGELFF. Full variable domain (remainder filled in from reference TRBV5-1 and TRBJ2-2): KAGVTQTPRYLIKTRGQQVTLSCSPISGHRSVSWYQQTPGQGLQFLFEYFSETQRNKGNFPGRFSGRQFSNSRSEMNVSTLELGDSALYLCASSGQGRATGELFFGEGSRLTVL.